Following are 27 T cell receptor beta chains from one sample sequenced in a study of T cells expressing NK-cell markers. TCRdb re-called the 5' RACE reads; every CDR3 protein appears as one record, without DNA. The sample has about 260,000 distinct CDR3 sequences. Material for sequencing was blood T cells: a sorted CD56 or NKG2C T cell subset, CD4+ or CD8+ T cells, or bulk PBMC T cells (not recorded which). The source is a woman between 18 and 69 years old in good health.

The chain has TRBV7-2 and TRBJ2-5; TCRdb designates TRBD2, a call that cannot be tested without DNA. Germline V gene sequence: CDR1 SGHTA, CDR2 FQGNSA. This CDR3 is built from 17 residues. The CDR3 sequence is CASSSRTSGGVNSAQYF.

The CDR3: CASSQDPARDVYF. The J gene is TRBJ2-7, the V gene TRBV4-3; TCRdb picks TRBD1, but there is no DNA to check that call. This CDR3 spans 13 amino acids. Per germline, CDR1 LGHNA and CDR2 YSLEER.

The CDR3 here is CASGTGLATEAFF. V and J are TRBV7-8 and TRBJ1-1; TCRdb names TRBD1, which stays unverified in the absence of DNA. CDR3 length: 13 amino acids. Looked up from germline, CDR1 is SGHVS and CDR2 is FQNEAQ. The whole variable domain, remainder taken from reference TRBV7-8 and TRBJ1-1, is GAGVSQSPRYKVAKRGQDVALRCDPISGHVSLFWYQQALGQGPEFLTYFQNEAQLDKSGLPSDRFFAERPEGSVSTLKIQRTQQEDSAVYLCASGTGLATEAFFGQGTRLTVV.

J is TRBJ2-7 and V is TRBV7-2; TCRdb returns TRBD1, unconfirmable since there is no DNA. The CDR3 is 15 amino acids. The germline gives CDR1 SGHTA, CDR2 FQGNSA. CDR3 protein: CASSLDGTGGYEQYF.

The genes are TRBV21-1 and TRBJ2-1. TRBV21-1 corresponds to a pseudogene. The CDR3 runs 13 residues. This chain's CDR3 is CASSKVGGNEQFF.

The V call is TRBV5-5, the J call TRBJ1-5; TCRdb's assignment of TRBD1 cannot be checked, as there is no DNA. The CDR3 totals 16 residues. Looked up from germline, CDR1 is SGHKS and CDR2 is YYEKEE (reference sequence). CDR3 protein: CASSSGGGGSNQPQHF.

V usage is TRBV12-3 or TRBV12-4 and J usage is TRBJ1-3. This CDR3 comprises 11 residues. CDR3 residues: CASGTADTIYF.

The CDR3 is CASSLSGFVAQPQHF. The chain is built from TRBV28 and TRBJ1-5; the TCRdb D gene call, TRBD1, has no DNA to confirm it. This CDR3 has 15 amino acids. CDR1 and CDR2 from the germline V gene are MDHEN and SYDVKM.

This chain uses TRBV6-1 with TRBJ2-2. This CDR3 has 15 residues. The germline V gene has CDR1 MNHNS and CDR2 SASEGT. The CDR3 sequence: CASKGRDKNTGELFF.

This chain connects TRBV18 to TRBJ1-1. The CDR3 consists of 14 residues. CDR1 and CDR2 from the germline V gene are KGHSH and LQKENI. CDR3 loop: CASSPRTELTEAFF.

The chain joins TRBV6-5 to TRBJ1-3; TCRdb names TRBD1, which stays unverified in the absence of DNA. Germline V lookup: CDR1 MNHEY, CDR2 SVGAGI. The CDR3 is 15 amino acids. CDR3: CASSYSRDRGNTIYF.

The chain carries TRBV7-6 and TRBJ1-5. This CDR3 region has 15 residues. Looked up from germline, CDR1 is SGHVS and CDR2 is FNYEAQ. This chain's CDR3 is CASSLDIGVGQPQHF.

The chain couples TRBV27 to TRBJ2-1; checking the TCRdb D call of TRBD2 is not possible without DNA. The CDR3 covers 16 residues. Per germline, CDR1 MNHEY and CDR2 SMNVEV (reference sequence). The CDR3 here is CASSPRFSSGSNEQFF.

V usage is TRBV6-2 or TRBV6-3 and J usage is TRBJ1-2. The CDR3 sequence is 12 residues long. Germline-derived CDR1 and CDR2 are MNHEY and SVGEGT. CDR3 sequence: CASRPTVYGYTF.

CDR3 amino acids: CASSYMGQRPGEYGYTF. The V and J genes are TRBV6-5 and TRBJ1-2; absent DNA, TCRdb's TRBD1 call cannot be checked. Per germline, CDR1 MNHEY and CDR2 SVGAGI. This CDR3 region has 17 residues.

V gene TRBV11-3 combines with J gene TRBJ2-1; absent DNA, TCRdb's TRBD2 call cannot be checked. CDR3 length equals 17 residues. Germline V gene data show CDR1 as SGHNT and CDR2 as YENEEA. The CDR3 sequence is CASSLTSGEAFAHEQFF.

The chain uses TRBV12-3 or TRBV12-4 and TRBJ2-1; TCRdb names TRBD1, which stays unverified in the absence of DNA. The CDR3 is 16 residues long. This chain's CDR3 is CASSPSTPLPYNEQFF.

This sequence joins TRBV20-1 and TRBJ2-3; the D gene TCRdb calls, TRBD2, cannot be checked with no DNA. The germline V gene encodes CDR1 DFQATT and CDR2 SNEGSKA (reference sequence). The CDR3 is 15 amino acids. The CDR3 reads CSAPRVAGVADTQYF.

The chain carries TRBV12-3 or TRBV12-4 and TRBJ1-5; TCRdb's D gene call, TRBD1, goes unchecked for lack of DNA. This CDR3 is built from 11 residues. The CDR3: CASSRGEPQHF.

The J gene is TRBJ2-7, the V gene TRBV28. The CDR3 covers 12 residues. Germline V gene data show CDR1 as MDHEN and CDR2 as SYDVKM. CDR3 loop: CASRPDFNEQYF. Full variable domain (rest looked up from reference TRBV28 and TRBJ2-7): DVKVTQSSRYLVKRTGEKVFLECVQDMDHENMFWYRQDPGLGLRLIYFSYDVKMKEKGDIPEGYSVSREKKERFSLILESASTNQTSMYLCASRPDFNEQYFGPGTRLTVT.

The rearrangement links TRBV3-1 to TRBJ2-7. This CDR3 is built from 13 residues. Germline V gives CDR1 LGHDT, CDR2 YNNKEL (reference sequence). This chain's CDR3 is CASSDLSSYEQYF.

The gene calls are TRBV7-2 and TRBJ2-4; the TRBD1 assignment by TCRdb is unverifiable without DNA. Per germline, CDR1 SGHTA and CDR2 FQGNSA. The CDR3 contains 13 residues. The chain's CDR3 is CASSLSGTGIQYF.

The chain has TRBV7-3 and TRBJ1-4. Germline V gene sequence: CDR1 SGHTA, CDR2 FQGTGA. This CDR3 region has 14 residues. CDR3 region: CASSPGVANEKLFF. The variable domain in full, with the rest retrieved from reference TRBV7-3 and TRBJ1-4, is GAGVSQTPSNKVTEKGKYVELRCDPISGHTALYWYRQSLGQGPEFLIYFQGTGAADDSGLPNDRFFAVRPEGSVSTLKIQRTERGDSAVYLCASSPGVANEKLFFGSGTQLSVL.

This sequence joins TRBV11-1 and TRBJ1-3; TCRdb picks TRBD1, but there is no DNA to check that call. The CDR3 loop spans 19 amino acids. The V gene's germline CDR1 is SGHAT and CDR2 FQDESV (reference sequence). The CDR3: CASISRNEQGITYGNTIYF.

The rearrangement uses TRBV5-1 and TRBJ1-2. Per the germline V gene, CDR1 is SGHRS and CDR2 is YFSETQ. This CDR3 has 13 residues. This CDR3 is CASSSTEDYGYTF.

The chain joins TRBV19 to TRBJ1-4; with no DNA, the TCRdb D assignment of TRBD1 cannot be verified. The CDR3 covers 14 residues. CDR1 and CDR2 (germline): LNHDA, SQIVND (reference sequence). The CDR3 is CASSPRGGDEKLFF.

This sequence joins TRBV20-1 and TRBJ2-1; the D gene TCRdb calls, TRBD2, cannot be checked with no DNA. The germline gives CDR1 DFQATT, CDR2 SNEGSKA (reference sequence). This CDR3 contains 14 residues. The CDR3 loop reads CSATGLRSYNEQFF.